Below are 9 T cell receptor beta chains sequenced from a single sample in a study of blood T cell repertoires in COVID-19 (TCRdb year 2020). Libraries were constructed by the immunoSEQ multiplex PCR assay. In its TCRdb copy, this immuneACCESS table keeps in-frame sequences only and misses some clones. Where compared with another copy, unresolved V genes explain less than half of these, and the others have no known cause. This sample has approximately 130,000 clones in its table, and around three quarters of those were observed once. Approximately 11% of the sample rests with the top ten. The material sequenced was peripheral blood. The receptors stem from a human donor in a cohort sampled during active COVID-19.

The chain links TRBV7-9 to TRBJ1-4; a possible D gene is TRBD1 (5 bases). The CDR3 has 14 residues. Trimming removed 8 bases from V and 3 bases from J, with 13 bases in between. Germline CDR1 SEHNR, CDR2 FQNEAQ (reference sequence). The CDR3 protein is CASGSGGANEKLFF. The DNA for the CDR3 is TGTGCCAGCGGGTCGGGGGGGGCTAATGAAAAACTGTTTTTT.

The J gene is TRBJ2-5, the V gene TRBV14; TRBD1 agrees at 9 bases. The CDR3 length is 16 residues. Trimming at V came to 1 base and at J to 4 bases, leaving 7 bases not matched to a gene. The germline CDR1 and CDR2 sequences are SGHDN and FVKESK. CDR3 in amino acids: CASSQGQGVRGETQYF. The CDR3 DNA sequence: TGTGCCAGCAGCCAAGGACAGGGGGTGAGGGGAGAGACCCAGTACTTC.

V usage is TRBV11-1 and J usage is TRBJ2-7; D possibly corresponds to TRBD1 (5 bases). Trimming took off 5 bases at V and 7 bases at J, with 15 bases between the two ends. Per germline, CDR1 SGHAT and CDR2 FQDESV (reference sequence). This CDR3 contains 13 residues. DNA of the CDR3: TGTGCCAGCAGCGAGGCCAGGGTTGGAGAGCAGTACTTC. Protein sequence: CASSEARVGEQYF.

This clone occurred a few times. This sequence joins TRBV9 and TRBJ2-1; tentatively, D is TRBD2 (6 bases). V gave up 3 bases and J gave up 8 bases, with 12 bases separating them. Germline V gives CDR1 SGDLS, CDR2 YYNGEE. The CDR3 loop spans 13 amino acids. The DNA for the CDR3 is TGTGCCAGCAGCGGCCGGGGGTTCGATGAGCAGTTCTTC. It specifies CASSGRGFDEQFF. Using reference TRBV9 and TRBJ2-1 for the parts outside the CDR3, the full variable domain is DSGVTQTPKHLITATGQRVTLRCSPRSGDLSVYWYQQSLDQGLQFLIQYYNGEERAKGNILERFSAQQFPDLHSELNLSSLELGDSALYFCASSGRGFDEQFFGPGTRLTVL.

J is TRBJ2-1 and V is TRBV19, with D possibly being TRBD1 (6 bases). The CDR3 covers 16 residues. Looked up from germline, CDR1 is LNHDA and CDR2 is SQIVND (reference sequence). The V end was cut by 1 base, the J end by 12 bases, with 22 bases between. CDR3 in amino acids: CASSIAPGAEGTMQFF. The CDR3 coding sequence is TGTGCCAGTAGTATAGCGCCCGGGGCCGAGGGGACAATGCAGTTCTTC. The full variable domain, in which reference TRBV19 and TRBJ2-1 provide the parts outside the CDR3, is DGGITQSPKYLFRKEGQNVTLSCEQNLNHDAMYWYRQDPGQGLRLIYYSQIVNDFQKGDIAEGYSVSREKKESFPLTVTSAQKNPTAFYLCASSIAPGAEGTMQFFGPGTRLTVL.

The chain employs TRBV5-1 and TRBJ2-1; TRBD1 matches at 7 bases. J lost 0 bases, V lost 2 bases, and 5 bases had no gene match. Germline V gene lookup returns CDR1 SGHRS and CDR2 YFSETQ. This CDR3 region has 16 residues. The CDR3 spells CASSFGRQGSYNEQFF. Here the CDR3 DNA reads TGCGCCAGCAGCTTTGGTCGACAGGGCTCCTACAATGAGCAGTTCTTC.

This clone was picked up a small number of times. The chain is built from TRBV11-3 and TRBJ2-7; 8 bases are shared with TRBD1. Per germline, CDR1 SGHNT and CDR2 YENEEA. V shed 5 bases, J shed 5 bases, and the junction held 11 bases outside the gene matches. The CDR3 is made up of 15 amino acids. As DNA, the CDR3 is TGTGCCAGCAGCATAGTAGACAGGGGAGTCGACGAGCAGTACTTC. Translation: CASSIVDRGVDEQYF.

The CDR3 nucleotides are TGTGCCAGCAGAGGCCTCGGGGGCACTGAAGCTTTCTTT. As protein: CASRGLGGTEAFF. V usage is TRBV5-6 and J usage is TRBJ1-1, with D possibly TRBD1 on 5 matching bases. The CDR3 has 13 amino acids. In germline, CDR1 is SGHDT, CDR2 YYEEEE. The V end was cut by 5 bases, the J end by 4 bases, with 12 bases between.

The V and J genes are TRBV11-2 and TRBJ2-1, with 8 nucleotides matching TRBD2. The germline V gene has CDR1 SGHAT and CDR2 FQNNGV. V was clipped by 4 bases and J by 8 bases; unmatched bases: 4. The CDR3 is 13 amino acids. CDR3 DNA: TGTGCCAGCAGCTCGGGACTAGATGATGAGCAGTTCTTC. This encodes CASSSGLDDEQFF.